This TCR beta chain was captured by sequencing in a study of shared clonotypes between healthy human individuals. This table comes from immunoSEQ multiplex PCR, and its TCRdb copy is limited to in-frame clones, with some not included. Of over a million clones in the sample, 96% were seen once. CDR1 is MNHEY and CDR2 is SMNVEV in the germline V gene (reference sequence). The CDR3 runs to 14 residues. Trimming shortened V by 2 bases and J by 0 bases, and 7 bases separated the two germline ends. The sequence was obtained from a young man in good health. Sequenced: naive CD4+ T cells sorted from blood. The subset here: CD45RA+ positively selected. The chain links TRBV27 to TRBJ1-1; no firm D call. The CDR3 is CASSLNGMNTEAFF. The CDR3 DNA follows: TGTGCCAGCAGTTTAAATGGGATGAACACTGAAGCTTTCTTT.